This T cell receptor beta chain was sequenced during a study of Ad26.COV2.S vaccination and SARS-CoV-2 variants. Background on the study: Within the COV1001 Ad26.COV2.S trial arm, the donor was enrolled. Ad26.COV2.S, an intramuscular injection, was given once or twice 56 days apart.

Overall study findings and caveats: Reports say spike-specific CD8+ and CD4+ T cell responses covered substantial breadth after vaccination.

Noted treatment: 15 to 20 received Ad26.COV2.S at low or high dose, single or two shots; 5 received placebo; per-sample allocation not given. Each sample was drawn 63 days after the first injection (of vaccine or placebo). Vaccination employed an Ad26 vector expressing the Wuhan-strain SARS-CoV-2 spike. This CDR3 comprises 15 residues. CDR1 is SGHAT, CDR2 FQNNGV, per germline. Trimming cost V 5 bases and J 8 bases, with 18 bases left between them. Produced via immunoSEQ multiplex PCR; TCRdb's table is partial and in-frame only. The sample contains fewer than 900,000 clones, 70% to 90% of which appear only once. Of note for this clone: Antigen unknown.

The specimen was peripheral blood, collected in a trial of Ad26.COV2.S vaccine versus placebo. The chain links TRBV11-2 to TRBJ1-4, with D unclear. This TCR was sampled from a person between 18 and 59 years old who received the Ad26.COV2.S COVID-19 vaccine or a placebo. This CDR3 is CASSEGGEMYEKLFF. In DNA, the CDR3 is TGTGCCAGCAGCGAAGGTGGGGAGATGTACGAAAAACTGTTTTTT.